A single sample gave rise to the 20 T cell receptor beta chains below, sequenced in a study of T-cell memory formation after mild COVID-19. TCRdb independently ran MiXCR on the 5' RACE reads; one entry per CDR3 protein. The sample shows 450,000 or so distinct CDR3 sequences, around 25% of them seen only once. The specimen sequenced was PBMCs or a T cell subset sorted from them (not recorded which). These receptors all stem from an adult woman who had mild COVID-19 (a few samples of this study predate the infection). Cell type and time point are not known.

V is TRBV5-5 and J is TRBJ2-1; tentative D call: TRBD2 (6 bases). The CDR3 is made up of 14 amino acids. V dropped 4 bases and J dropped 4 bases, with 12 bases sitting between them. The V gene's germline CDR1 is SGHKS and CDR2 YYEKEE (reference sequence). CDR3: CASSTRGSYNEQFF. CDR3 coding DNA: TGTGCCAGCAGCACCCGGGGGTCTTACAATGAGCAGTTCTTC.

The chain joins TRBV7-2 to TRBJ2-7; the match to TRBD2 covers 9 bases. The V gene end was trimmed by 5 bases and the J gene end by 3 bases; junction bases not matched to a gene: 14. Germline V gene sequence: CDR1 SGHTA, CDR2 FQGNSA. The CDR3 has 17 amino acids. CDR3 nucleotide sequence: TGTGCCAGCAGCCCTAAAGTTGGGACTAGCTTTAACTACGAGCAGTACTTC. It specifies CASSPKVGTSFNYEQYF.

The chain is built from TRBV24-1 and TRBJ2-5; 7 bases are a match to TRBD1. The ends lost 3 bases at V and 7 bases at J; junction bases unmatched: 13. This CDR3 has 16 residues. The germline gives CDR1 KGHDR, CDR2 SFDVKD. DNA of the CDR3: TGTGCCACCAGTGATCCAACAGGGGCGGTCCAGGGGACCCAGTACTTC. This gives the protein CATSDPTGAVQGTQYF.

The rearrangement joins TRBV5-6 to TRBJ2-2; 8 bases match TRBD1. The germline V gene encodes CDR1 SGHDT and CDR2 YYEEEE. The trim removed 2 bases at V and 1 base at J, leaving 1 base unmatched. The CDR3 is 15 residues long. In nucleotides, the CDR3 is TGTGCCAGCAGCTTCGGGACAGGGAACACCGGGGAGCTGTTTTTT. It specifies CASSFGTGNTGELFF. The full variable domain, rest sourced from reference TRBV5-6 and TRBJ2-2, is DAGVTQSPTHLIKTRGQQVTLRCSPKSGHDTVSWYQQALGQGPQFIFQYYEEEERQRGNFPDRFSGHQFPNYSSELNVNALLLGDSALYLCASSFGTGNTGELFFGEGSRLTVL.

In this sample, this clonotype turned up a few times. CDR3 sequence (DNA): TGTGCCTGGAGTGTTCGACTAGCGGGGGATGAGACCCAGTACTTC. Translating gives CAWSVRLAGDETQYF. This chain links TRBV30 with TRBJ2-5, with 12 positions matching TRBD2. With V trimmed by 0 bases and J by 5 bases, 4 bases remained unmatched. The length of the CDR3 is 15 residues. Germline V gene sequence: CDR1 GTSNPN, CDR2 SVGIG (reference sequence).

The rearrangement uses TRBV5-5 and TRBJ1-1; D remains unclear. This CDR3 is 14 amino acids long. V was cut by 2 bases and J by 4 bases, with 12 bases left in between. CDR1 is SGHKS, CDR2 YYEKEE, per germline (reference sequence). The CDR3 bases are TGTGCCAGCAGCTTCGGTCACTCGATCACTGAAGCTTTCTTT. It codes for CASSFGHSITEAFF. Drawing the rest from reference TRBV5-5 and TRBJ1-1, the complete variable domain is DAGVTQSPTHLIKTRGQQVTLRCSPISGHKSVSWYQQVLGQGPQFIFQYYEKEERGRGNFPDRFSARQFPNYSSELNVNALLLGDSALYLCASSFGHSITEAFFGQGTRLTVV.

The chain uses TRBV6-2 or TRBV6-3 and TRBJ2-1; 14 positions agree with TRBD2. The V and J ends lost 3 bases and 2 bases, in that order; junction bases with no gene match: 9. Germline values: CDR1 MNHEY, CDR2 SVGEGT. The CDR3 sequence is 19 residues long. CDR3 sequence (DNA): TGTGCCAGCAGTTATCCGACTAGCGGGAGGGCCATCGCCTACAATGAGCAGTTCTTC. Residues: CASSYPTSGRAIAYNEQFF.

V and J are TRBV7-3 and TRBJ2-3; maybe TRBD1 (5 bases). Germline CDR1 is SGHTA and CDR2 is FQGTGA. The ends were cut back, 2 bases at V and 5 bases at J, with 8 bases in the middle. CDR3 length: 13 residues. The CDR3 here is CASSLSQGDTQYF. CDR3 DNA: TGTGCCAGCAGCTTATCGCAGGGAGATACGCAGTATTTT.

In this sample, this clonotype turned up a few times. The chain is built from TRBV12-3 or TRBV12-4 and TRBJ2-1, with D uncertain. Trimming left V 6 bases short and J 6 bases short, with 9 bases between. CDR3 length equals 12 residues. The CDR3 DNA reads TGTGCCAGCAGCAGCGACCCCAATGAGCAGTTCTTC. Amino acids: CASSSDPNEQFF.

Written as DNA, the CDR3 is TGCAGTGCTAGAGATGAACTAGCGGGGAGCACAGATACGCAGTATTTT. Residues: CSARDELAGSTDTQYF. V and J are TRBV20-1 and TRBJ2-3; 10 bases align to TRBD2. The V segment lost 0 bases and the J segment 0 bases; nucleotides outside the gene matches: 3. This CDR3 is built from 16 residues. The germline CDR1 and CDR2 sequences are DFQATT and SNEGSKA (reference sequence).

This clonotype was observed a handful of times. This chain connects TRBV11-2 to TRBJ1-1; D is perhaps TRBD1 (5 bases). V dropped 1 base and J dropped 5 bases, with 20 bases sitting between them. Germline lookup yields CDR1 SGHAT and CDR2 FQNNGV. The CDR3 covers 17 residues. CDR3: CASSLGFGQGKGTEAFF. The CDR3 bases are TGTGCCAGCAGCTTAGGATTCGGGCAGGGTAAGGGGACTGAAGCTTTCTTT.

This chain connects TRBV25-1 to TRBJ2-7; D may match TRBD1 or TRBD2 (5 bases each). This CDR3 is built from 14 residues. From germline, CDR1 is MGHDK and CDR2 SYGVNS. V was clipped by 3 bases and J by 3 bases, with 12 bases between them. CDR3: CASSDSGGRYEQYF. In DNA, the CDR3 is TGTGCCAGCAGTGACAGTGGGGGACGCTACGAGCAGTACTTC.

This clonotype appeared a few times. This chain links TRBV19 with TRBJ2-7; TRBD1 might be the D (5 bases). CDR1 is LNHDA and CDR2 is SQIVND in the germline V gene (reference sequence). This CDR3 spans 15 amino acids. The germline V and J ends were trimmed by 0 bases and 2 bases, with 11 bases remaining between them. The CDR3 region is CASSIDLTDPYEQYF. CDR3 DNA sequence: TGTGCCAGTAGTATAGATCTGACAGACCCCTACGAGCAGTACTTC.

This clonotype has only a few counts. The chain recombines TRBV7-9 with TRBJ2-1; D possibly corresponds to TRBD2 (6 bases). CDR3 length: 15 amino acids. Germline-derived CDR1 and CDR2 are SEHNR and FQNEAQ (reference sequence). The germline V and J ends were trimmed by 1 base and 7 bases, with 14 bases remaining between them. The CDR3 region is CASSLDPGEGNEQFF. The CDR3 nucleotides read TGTGCCAGCAGCTTAGATCCGGGAGAGGGTAATGAGCAGTTCTTC.

This clonotype was counted a few times. This rearrangement joins TRBV12-3 or TRBV12-4 to TRBJ1-2; D is unclear. CDR3 length: 13 residues. V dropped 3 bases and J dropped 3 bases, with 8 bases sitting between them. CDR3 loop: CASSFLSHYGYTF. DNA of the CDR3: TGTGCCAGCAGTTTTCTGTCCCACTATGGCTACACCTTC.

This chain links TRBV20-1 with TRBJ1-2; a weak D match, TRBD1 (6 bases). Germline CDR1 reads DFQATT; CDR2 reads SNEGSKA (reference sequence). V was shortened by 5 bases and J by 2 bases, with 12 bases between the two germline ends. The CDR3 consists of 13 residues. This CDR3 reads CSASTGSNYGYTF. The CDR3 DNA follows: TGCAGTGCTTCTACAGGGAGCAACTATGGCTACACCTTC.

This chain uses TRBV10-3 with TRBJ2-7; no clear D gene. The ends were cut back, 0 bases at V and 4 bases at J, with 4 bases in the middle. The length of the CDR3 is 12 residues. CDR1 and CDR2 (germline): ENHRY, SYGVKD. CDR3 region: CAISESRYEQYF. The DNA for the CDR3 is TGTGCCATCAGTGAGTCGCGATACGAGCAGTACTTC.

The J gene is TRBJ2-5, the V gene TRBV7-9, with D possibly being TRBD1 or TRBD2 (5 bases each). Between the trimmed V and J ends, which lost 6 bases and 4 bases, there was a span of 27 bases. Germline V CDR1 and CDR2: SEHNR, FQNEAQ (reference sequence). The CDR3 totals 18 residues. In DNA, the CDR3 is TGTGCCAGCAGTCACAACCCCGGGACGGCCTCCGGCGCAGAGACCCAGTACTTC. Translating it yields CASSHNPGTASGAETQYF.

The CDR3 is CASSPGGLGNQPQHF. The CDR3 DNA reads TGTGCCAGCAGTCCCGGGGGCTTGGGCAATCAGCCCCAGCATTTT. The chain uses TRBV6-6 and TRBJ1-5; a weak D match, TRBD1 (6 bases). CDR3 length: 15 amino acids. CDR1 is MNHNY, CDR2 SVGAGI, per germline (reference sequence). V gave up 5 bases and J gave up 2 bases, with 13 bases separating them.

The chain joins TRBV4-2 to TRBJ2-3; TRBD2 matches at 10 bases. V shed 0 bases and J 7 bases; nucleotides not matched to a gene: 13. The CDR3 is made up of 18 amino acids. The germline CDR1 and CDR2 sequences are LGHNA and YNFKEQ. CDR3 region: CASSQEGLWLAGEYTQYF. The CDR3 nucleotides read TGTGCCAGCAGCCAAGAAGGGTTATGGCTAGCGGGAGAATATACGCAGTATTTT.